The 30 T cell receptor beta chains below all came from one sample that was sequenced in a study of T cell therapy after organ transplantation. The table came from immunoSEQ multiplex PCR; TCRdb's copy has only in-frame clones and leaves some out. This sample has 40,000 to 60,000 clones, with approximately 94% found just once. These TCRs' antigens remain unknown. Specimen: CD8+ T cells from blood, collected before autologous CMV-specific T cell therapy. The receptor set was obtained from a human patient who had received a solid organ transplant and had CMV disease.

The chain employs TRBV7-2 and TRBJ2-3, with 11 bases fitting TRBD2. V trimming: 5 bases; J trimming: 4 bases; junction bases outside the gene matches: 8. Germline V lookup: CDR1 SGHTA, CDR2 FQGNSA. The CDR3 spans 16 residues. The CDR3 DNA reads TGTGCCAGCAGCCCTCGACTAGCGGGGAGGGCAGATACGCAGTATTTT. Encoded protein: CASSPRLAGRADTQYF.

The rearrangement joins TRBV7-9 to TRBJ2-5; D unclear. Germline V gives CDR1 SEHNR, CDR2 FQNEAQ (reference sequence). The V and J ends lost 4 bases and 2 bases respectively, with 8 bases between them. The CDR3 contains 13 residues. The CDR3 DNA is TGTGCCAGCAGCTCGAGCTATCAAGAGACCCAGTACTTC. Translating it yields CASSSSYQETQYF.

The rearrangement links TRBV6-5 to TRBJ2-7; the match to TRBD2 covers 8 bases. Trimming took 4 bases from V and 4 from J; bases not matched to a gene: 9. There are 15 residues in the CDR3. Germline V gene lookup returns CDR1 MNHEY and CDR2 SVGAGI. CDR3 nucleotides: TGTGCCAGCAGTTTAATCAGCGGGAGTTTGTACGAGCAGTACTTC. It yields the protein CASSLISGSLYEQYF.

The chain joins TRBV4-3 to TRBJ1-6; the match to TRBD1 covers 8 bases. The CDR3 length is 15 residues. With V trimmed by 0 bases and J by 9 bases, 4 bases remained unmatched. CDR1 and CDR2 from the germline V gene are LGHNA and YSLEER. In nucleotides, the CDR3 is TGCGCCAGCAGCCAAGATACAGGGGGGGCTTCACCCCTCCACTTT. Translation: CASSQDTGGASPLHF.

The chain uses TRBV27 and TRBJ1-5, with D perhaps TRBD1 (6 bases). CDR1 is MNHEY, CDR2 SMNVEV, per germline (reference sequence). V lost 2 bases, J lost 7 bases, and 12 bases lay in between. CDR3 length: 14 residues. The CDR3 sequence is CASSLTGGRQPQHF. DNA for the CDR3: TGTGCCAGCAGTTTAACGGGGGGCAGGCAGCCCCAGCATTTT.

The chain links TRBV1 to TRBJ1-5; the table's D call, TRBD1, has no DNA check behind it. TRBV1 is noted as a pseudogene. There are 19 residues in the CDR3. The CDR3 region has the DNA TGCACCAGCAGCGGCCCTTACACAGGGGCATCCCACGGGAGTCAGCCCCAGCATTTT. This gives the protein CTSSGPYTGASHGSQPQHF.

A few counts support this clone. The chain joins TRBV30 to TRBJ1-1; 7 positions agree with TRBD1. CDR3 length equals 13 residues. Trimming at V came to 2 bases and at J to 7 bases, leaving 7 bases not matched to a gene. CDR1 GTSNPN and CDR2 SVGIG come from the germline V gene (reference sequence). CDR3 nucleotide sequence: TGTGCCTGGAGTCTTATCCGGGACAGTGAAGCTTTCTTT. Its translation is CAWSLIRDSEAFF.

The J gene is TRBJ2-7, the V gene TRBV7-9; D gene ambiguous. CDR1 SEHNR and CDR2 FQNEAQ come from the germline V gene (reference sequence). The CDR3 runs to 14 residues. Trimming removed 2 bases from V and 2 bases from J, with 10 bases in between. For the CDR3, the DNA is TGTGCCAGCAGCTTACCCGACGACACCTACGAGCAGTACTTC. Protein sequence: CASSLPDDTYEQYF.

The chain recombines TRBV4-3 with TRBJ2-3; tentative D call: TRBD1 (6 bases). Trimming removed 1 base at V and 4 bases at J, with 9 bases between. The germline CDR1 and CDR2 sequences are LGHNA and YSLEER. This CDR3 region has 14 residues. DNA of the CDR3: TGCGCCAGCAGCCAAGGCGCAGGGGCAGATACGCAGTATTTT. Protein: CASSQGAGADTQYF.

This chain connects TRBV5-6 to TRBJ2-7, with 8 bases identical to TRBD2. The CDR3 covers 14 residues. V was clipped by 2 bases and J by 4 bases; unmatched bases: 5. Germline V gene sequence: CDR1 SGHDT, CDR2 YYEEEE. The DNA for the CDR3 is TGTGCCAGCAGCTTAACTAGCGGCTTATACGAGCAGTACTTC. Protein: CASSLTSGLYEQYF.

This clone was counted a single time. CDR3 protein: CASSSGPNEQYF. CDR3 in DNA: TGTGCCAGCAGCTCAGGCCCCAACGAGCAGTACTTC. This chain links TRBV7-6 with TRBJ2-7; D gene unclear. Germline V gene sequence: CDR1 SGHVS, CDR2 FNYEAQ. V was clipped by 4 bases and J by 5 bases, with 9 bases between them. The CDR3 extends over 12 amino acids.

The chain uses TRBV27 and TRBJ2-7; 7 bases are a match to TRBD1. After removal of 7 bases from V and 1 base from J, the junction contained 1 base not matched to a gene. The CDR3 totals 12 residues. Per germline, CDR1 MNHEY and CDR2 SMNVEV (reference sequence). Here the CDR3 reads CASMTGSYEQYF. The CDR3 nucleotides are TGTGCCAGCATGACAGGGTCCTACGAGCAGTACTTC.

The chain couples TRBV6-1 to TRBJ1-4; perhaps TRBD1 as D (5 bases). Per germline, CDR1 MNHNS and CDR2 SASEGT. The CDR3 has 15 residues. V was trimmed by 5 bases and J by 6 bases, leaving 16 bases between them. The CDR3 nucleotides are TGTGCCAGCAGTCACGGTGGGGGGTCGCATGAAAAACTGTTTTTT. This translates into CASSHGGGSHEKLFF.

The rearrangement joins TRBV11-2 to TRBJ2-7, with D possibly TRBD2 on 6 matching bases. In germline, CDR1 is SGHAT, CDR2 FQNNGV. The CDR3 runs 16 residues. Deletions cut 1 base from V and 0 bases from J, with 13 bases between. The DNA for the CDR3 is TGTGCCAGCAGCTTAGTTCGCGGGGCGAGCTCCTACGAGCAGTACTTC. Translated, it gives CASSLVRGASSYEQYF.

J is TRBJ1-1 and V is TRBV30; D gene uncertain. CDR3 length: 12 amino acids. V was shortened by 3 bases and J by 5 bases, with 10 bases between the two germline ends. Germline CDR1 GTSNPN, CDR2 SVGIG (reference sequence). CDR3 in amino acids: CAWREGWTEAFF. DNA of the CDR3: TGTGCCTGGAGGGAGGGATGGACTGAAGCTTTCTTT.

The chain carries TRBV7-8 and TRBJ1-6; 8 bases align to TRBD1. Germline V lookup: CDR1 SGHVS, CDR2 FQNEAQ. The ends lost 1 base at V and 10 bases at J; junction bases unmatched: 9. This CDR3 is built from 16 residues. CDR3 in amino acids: CASSLVGRGLDSPLHF. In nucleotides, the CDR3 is TGTGCCAGCAGCTTAGTTGGCAGGGGGCTAGACTCACCCCTCCACTTT.

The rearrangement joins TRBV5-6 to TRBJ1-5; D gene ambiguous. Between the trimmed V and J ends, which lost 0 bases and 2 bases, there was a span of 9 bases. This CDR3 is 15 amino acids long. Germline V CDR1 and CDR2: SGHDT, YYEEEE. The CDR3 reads CASSLVRDGNQPQHF. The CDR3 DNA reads TGTGCCAGCAGCTTGGTAAGGGATGGCAATCAGCCCCAGCATTTT. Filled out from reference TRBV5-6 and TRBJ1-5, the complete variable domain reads DAGVTQSPTHLIKTRGQQVTLRCSPKSGHDTVSWYQQALGQGPQFIFQYYEEEERQRGNFPDRFSGHQFPNYSSELNVNALLLGDSALYLCASSLVRDGNQPQHFGDGTRLSIL.

CDR3 residues: CASSYRLDRKYEQYF. The CDR3 DNA sequence: TGTGCCAGCAGTTACCGGTTGGACAGAAAATACGAGCAGTACTTC. The J gene is TRBJ2-7, the V gene TRBV6-6; tentatively, D is TRBD1 (6 bases). CDR1 and CDR2 (germline): MNHNY, SVGAGI (reference sequence). The CDR3 spans 15 residues. V lost 2 bases and J lost 4, with 15 bases in between.

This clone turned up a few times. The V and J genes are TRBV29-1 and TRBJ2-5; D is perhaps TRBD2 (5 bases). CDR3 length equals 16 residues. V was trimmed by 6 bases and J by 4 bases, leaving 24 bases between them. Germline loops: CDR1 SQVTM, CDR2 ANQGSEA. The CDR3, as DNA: TGCAGCGTCGCGGGCGTCGTGAGCGGCAAAGGAGAGACCCAGTACTTC. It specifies CSVAGVVSGKGETQYF.

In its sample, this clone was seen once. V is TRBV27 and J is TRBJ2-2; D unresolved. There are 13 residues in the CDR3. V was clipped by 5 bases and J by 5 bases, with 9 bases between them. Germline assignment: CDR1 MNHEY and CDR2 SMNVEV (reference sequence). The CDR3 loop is CASSLTTTGELFF. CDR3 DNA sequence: TGTGCCAGCAGTCTGACAACAACCGGGGAGCTGTTTTTT.

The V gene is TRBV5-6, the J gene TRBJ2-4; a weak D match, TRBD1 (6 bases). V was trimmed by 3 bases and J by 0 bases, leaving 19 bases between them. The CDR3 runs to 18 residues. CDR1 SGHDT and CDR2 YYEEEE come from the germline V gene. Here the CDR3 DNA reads TGTGCCAGCAGCTCTGGCTTCGAGGGGGAGATAGCCAAAAACATTCAGTACTTC. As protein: CASSSGFEGEIAKNIQYF.

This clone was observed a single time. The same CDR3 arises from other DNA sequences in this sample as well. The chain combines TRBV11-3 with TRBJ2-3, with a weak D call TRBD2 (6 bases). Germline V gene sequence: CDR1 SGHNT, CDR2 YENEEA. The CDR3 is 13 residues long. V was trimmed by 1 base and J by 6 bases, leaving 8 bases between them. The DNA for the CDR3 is TGTGCCAGCAGCTTAGCGGGAGCCGATACGCAGTATTTT. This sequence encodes CASSLAGADTQYF. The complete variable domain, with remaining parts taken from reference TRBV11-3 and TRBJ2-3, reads EAGVVQSPRYKIIEKKQPVAFWCNPISGHNTLYWYLQNLGQGPELLIRYENEEAVDDSQLPKDRFSAERLKGVDSTLKIQPAELGDSAVYLCASSLAGADTQYFGPGTRLTVL.

CDR3 sequence: CASSIDLSEAFF. CDR3 DNA sequence: TGTGCCAGTAGTATAGATCTATCTGAAGCTTTCTTT. This rearrangement joins TRBV19 to TRBJ1-1; D not certain. The germline V gene encodes CDR1 LNHDA and CDR2 SQIVND (reference sequence). The germline V and J ends were trimmed by 0 bases and 6 bases, with 5 bases remaining between them. The CDR3 spans 12 residues.

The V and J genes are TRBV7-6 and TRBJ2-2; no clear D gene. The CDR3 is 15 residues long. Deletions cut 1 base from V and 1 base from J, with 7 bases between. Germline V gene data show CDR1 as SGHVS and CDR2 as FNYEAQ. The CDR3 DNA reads TGTGCCAGCAGCTTAGGCCCGGTGAACACCGGGGAGCTGTTTTTT. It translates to CASSLGPVNTGELFF.

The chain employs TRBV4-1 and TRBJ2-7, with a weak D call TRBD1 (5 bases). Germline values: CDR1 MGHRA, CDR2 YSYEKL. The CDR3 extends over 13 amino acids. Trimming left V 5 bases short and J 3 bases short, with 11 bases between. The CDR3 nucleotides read TGCGCCAGCAGCAGGGGCGTCCACTACGAGCAGTACTTC. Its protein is CASSRGVHYEQYF.

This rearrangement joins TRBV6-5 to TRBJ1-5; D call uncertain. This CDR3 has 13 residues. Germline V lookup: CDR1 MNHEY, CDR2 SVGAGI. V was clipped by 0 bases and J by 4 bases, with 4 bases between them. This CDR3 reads CASSYSANQPQHF. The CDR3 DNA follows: TGTGCCAGCAGTTACTCAGCTAATCAGCCCCAGCATTTT.

CDR3 sequence: CASSPYTYLREQYF. CDR3 sequence (DNA): TGTGCCAGCAGCCCTTACACCTATCTTCGCGAGCAGTACTTC. The chain links TRBV13 to TRBJ2-7; no definite D call. The germline V gene encodes CDR1 PRHDT and CDR2 FYEKMQ (reference sequence). This CDR3 is built from 14 residues. V was shortened by 5 bases and J by 6 bases, with 17 bases between the two germline ends.

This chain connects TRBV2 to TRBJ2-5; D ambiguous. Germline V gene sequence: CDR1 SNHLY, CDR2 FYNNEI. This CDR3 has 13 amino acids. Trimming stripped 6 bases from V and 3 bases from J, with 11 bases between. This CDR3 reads CASSIGLKETQYF. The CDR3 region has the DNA TGTGCCAGCAGCATAGGGCTCAAAGAGACCCAGTACTTC. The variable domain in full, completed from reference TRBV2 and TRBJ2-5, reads EPEVTQTPSHQVTQMGQEVILRCVPISNHLYFYWYRQILGQKVEFLVSFYNNEISEKSEIFDDQFSVERPDGSNFTLKIRSTKLEDSAMYFCASSIGLKETQYFGPGTRLLVL.

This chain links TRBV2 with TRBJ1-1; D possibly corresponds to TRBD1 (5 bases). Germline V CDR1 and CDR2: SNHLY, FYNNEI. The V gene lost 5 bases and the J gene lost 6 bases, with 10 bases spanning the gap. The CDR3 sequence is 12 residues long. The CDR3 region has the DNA TGTGCCAGCAGTCCAGGGTCCGCTGAAGCTTTCTTT. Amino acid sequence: CASSPGSAEAFF.

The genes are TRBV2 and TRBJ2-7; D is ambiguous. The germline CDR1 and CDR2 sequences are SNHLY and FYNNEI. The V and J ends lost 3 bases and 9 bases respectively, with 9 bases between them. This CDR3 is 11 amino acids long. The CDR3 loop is CASSDPWGQYF. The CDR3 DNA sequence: TGTGCCAGCAGTGATCCATGGGGGCAGTACTTC.